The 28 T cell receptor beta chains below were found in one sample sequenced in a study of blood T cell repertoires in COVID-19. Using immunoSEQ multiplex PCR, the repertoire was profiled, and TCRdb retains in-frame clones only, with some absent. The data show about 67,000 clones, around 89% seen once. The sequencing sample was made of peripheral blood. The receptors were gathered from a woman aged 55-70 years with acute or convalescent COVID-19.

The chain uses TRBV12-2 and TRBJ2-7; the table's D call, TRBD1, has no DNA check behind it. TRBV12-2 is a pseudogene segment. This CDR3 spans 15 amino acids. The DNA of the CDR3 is TGTGCAAGTCGCTCCCGGGACAGGGCGGCCTACGAGCAGTACGTC. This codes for CASRSRDRAAYEQYV.

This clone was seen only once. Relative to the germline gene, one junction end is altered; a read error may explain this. The CDR3 bases are TGTGCCAGTAGTATTCTGGAGGGTAATGAGCGGTTCTTC. Translated: CASSILEGNERFF. The rearrangement uses TRBV19 and TRBJ2-1, with a possible D match to TRBD2 (6 bases). The CDR3 loop spans 13 amino acids. CDR1 and CDR2 (germline): LNHDA, SQIVND (reference sequence).

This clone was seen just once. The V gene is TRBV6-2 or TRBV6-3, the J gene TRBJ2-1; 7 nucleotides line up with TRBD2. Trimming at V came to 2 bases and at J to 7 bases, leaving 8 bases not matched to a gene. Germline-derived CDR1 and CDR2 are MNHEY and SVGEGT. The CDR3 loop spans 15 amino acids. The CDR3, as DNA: TGTGCCAGCAGTTACGCGGGGGTTAGGGATAATGAGCAGTTCTTC. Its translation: CASSYAGVRDNEQFF.

This CDR3 is CAISGSRGVDTEAFF. CDR3 bases: TGTGCCATCAGTGGGTCCAGGGGAGTGGACACTGAAGCTTTCTTT. This rearrangement joins TRBV10-3 to TRBJ1-1; D might be TRBD1 (6 bases). This CDR3 spans 15 amino acids. V dropped 4 bases and J dropped 3 bases, with 15 bases sitting between them. Germline V CDR1 and CDR2: ENHRY, SYGVKD.

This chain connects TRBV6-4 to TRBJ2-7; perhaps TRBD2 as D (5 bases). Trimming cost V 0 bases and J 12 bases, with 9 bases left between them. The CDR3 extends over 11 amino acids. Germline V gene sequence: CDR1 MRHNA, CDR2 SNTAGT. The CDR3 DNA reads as TGTGCCAGCAGTGACTCGGAGGCTCGGTACGTC. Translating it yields CASSDSEARYV.

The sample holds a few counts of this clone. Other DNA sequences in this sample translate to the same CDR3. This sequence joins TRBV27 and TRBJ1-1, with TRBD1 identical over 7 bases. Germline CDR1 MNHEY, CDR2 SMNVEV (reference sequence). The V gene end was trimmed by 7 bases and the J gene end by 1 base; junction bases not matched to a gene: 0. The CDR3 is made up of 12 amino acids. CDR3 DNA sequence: TGTGCCAGCACAGGGGGGAACACTGAAGCTTTCTTT. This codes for CASTGGNTEAFF.

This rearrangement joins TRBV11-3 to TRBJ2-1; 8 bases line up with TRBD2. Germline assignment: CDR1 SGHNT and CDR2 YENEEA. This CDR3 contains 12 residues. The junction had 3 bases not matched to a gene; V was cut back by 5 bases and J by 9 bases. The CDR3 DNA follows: TGTGCCAGCAGCCCGGGGGGGTCTGAGCAGTTCTTC. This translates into CASSPGGSEQFF.

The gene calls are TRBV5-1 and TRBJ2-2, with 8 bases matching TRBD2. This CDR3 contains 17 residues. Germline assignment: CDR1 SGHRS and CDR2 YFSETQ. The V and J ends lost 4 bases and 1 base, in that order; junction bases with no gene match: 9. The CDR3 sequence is CASSLAVAGWNTGELFF. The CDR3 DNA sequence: TGCGCCAGCAGCCTGGCGGTAGCGGGATGGAACACCGGGGAGCTGTTTTTT.

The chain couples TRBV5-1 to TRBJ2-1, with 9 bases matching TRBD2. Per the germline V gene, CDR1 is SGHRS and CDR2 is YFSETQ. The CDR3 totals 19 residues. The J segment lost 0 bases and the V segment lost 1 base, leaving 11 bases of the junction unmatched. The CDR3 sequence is CASSLYRLAGTSSYNEQFF. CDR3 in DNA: TGCGCCAGCAGCTTGTACCGGCTAGCGGGAACCTCCTCCTACAATGAGCAGTTCTTC.

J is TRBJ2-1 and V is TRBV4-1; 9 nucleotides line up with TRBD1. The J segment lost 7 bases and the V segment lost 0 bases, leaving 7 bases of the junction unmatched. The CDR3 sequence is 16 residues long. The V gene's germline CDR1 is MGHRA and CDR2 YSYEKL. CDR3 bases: TGCGCCAGCAGCCAAGATCCGACAGGGGGTGAAAATGAGCAGTTCTTC. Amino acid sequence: CASSQDPTGGENEQFF.

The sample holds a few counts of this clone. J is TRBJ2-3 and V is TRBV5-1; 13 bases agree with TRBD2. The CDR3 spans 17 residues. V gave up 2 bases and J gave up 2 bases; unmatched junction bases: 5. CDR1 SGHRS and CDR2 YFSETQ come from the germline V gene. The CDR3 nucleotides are TGCGCCAGCAGCTTCGGACTAGCGGGAGATCCCACAGATACGCAGTATTTT. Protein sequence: CASSFGLAGDPTDTQYF.

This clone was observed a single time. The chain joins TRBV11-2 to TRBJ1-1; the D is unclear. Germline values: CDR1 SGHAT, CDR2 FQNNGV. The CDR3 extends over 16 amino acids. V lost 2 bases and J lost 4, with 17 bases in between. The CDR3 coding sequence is TGTGCCAGCAGCTTAACTTCGGTTGGAGGAGTCACTGAAGCTTTCTTT. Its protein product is CASSLTSVGGVTEAFF.

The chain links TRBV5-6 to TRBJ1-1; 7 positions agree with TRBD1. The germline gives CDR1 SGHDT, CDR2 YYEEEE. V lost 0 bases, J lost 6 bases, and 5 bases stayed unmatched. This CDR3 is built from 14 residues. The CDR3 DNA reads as TGTGCCAGCAGCTTGGCGGTGACAGGGTCTGAAGCTTTCTTT. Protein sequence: CASSLAVTGSEAFF.

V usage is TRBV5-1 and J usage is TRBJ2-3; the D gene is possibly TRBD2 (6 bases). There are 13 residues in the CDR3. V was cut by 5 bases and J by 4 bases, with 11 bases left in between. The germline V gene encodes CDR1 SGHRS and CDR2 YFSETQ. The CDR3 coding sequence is TGCGCCAGCAGTAAAGGGGAGGCAGATACGCAGTATTTT. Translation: CASSKGEADTQYF.

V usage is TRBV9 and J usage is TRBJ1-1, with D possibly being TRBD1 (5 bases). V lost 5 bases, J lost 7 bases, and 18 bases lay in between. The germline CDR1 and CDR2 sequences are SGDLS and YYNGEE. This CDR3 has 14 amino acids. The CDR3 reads CASRLQVAGGEAFF. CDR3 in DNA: TGTGCCAGCAGACTACAAGTGGCGGGGGGTGAAGCTTTCTTT.

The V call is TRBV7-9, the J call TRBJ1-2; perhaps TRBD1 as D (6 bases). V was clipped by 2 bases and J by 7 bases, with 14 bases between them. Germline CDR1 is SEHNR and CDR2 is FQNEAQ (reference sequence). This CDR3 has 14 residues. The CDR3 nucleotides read TGTGCCAGCAGCTTACAACCCACAGGGTTTGGCTACACCTTC. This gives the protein CASSLQPTGFGYTF.

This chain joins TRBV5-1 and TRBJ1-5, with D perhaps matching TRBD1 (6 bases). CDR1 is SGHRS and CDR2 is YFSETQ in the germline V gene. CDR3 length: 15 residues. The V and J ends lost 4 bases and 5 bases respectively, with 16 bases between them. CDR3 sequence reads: CASSPGGALDQPQHF. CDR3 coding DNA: TGCGCCAGCAGCCCCGGGGGGGCCCTCGATCAGCCCCAGCATTTT.

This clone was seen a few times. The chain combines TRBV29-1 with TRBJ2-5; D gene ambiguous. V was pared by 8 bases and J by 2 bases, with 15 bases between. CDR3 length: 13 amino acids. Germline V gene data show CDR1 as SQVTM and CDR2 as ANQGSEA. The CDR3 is CSLIGDKQETQYF. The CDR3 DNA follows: TGCAGCCTTATTGGAGATAAACAAGAGACCCAGTACTTC. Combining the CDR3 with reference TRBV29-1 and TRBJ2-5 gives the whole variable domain SAVISQKPSRDICQRGTSLTIQCQVDSQVTMMFWYRQQPGQSLTLIATANQGSEATYESGFVIDKFPISRPNLTFSTLTVSNMSPEDSSIYLCSLIGDKQETQYFGPGTRLLVL.

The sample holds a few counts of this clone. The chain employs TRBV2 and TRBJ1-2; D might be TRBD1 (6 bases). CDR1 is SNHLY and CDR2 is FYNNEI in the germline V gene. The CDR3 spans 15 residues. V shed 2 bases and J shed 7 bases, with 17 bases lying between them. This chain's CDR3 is CASSETGRGRGGYTF. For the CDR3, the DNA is TGTGCCAGCAGTGAAACTGGGCGGGGGCGTGGTGGCTACACCTTC.

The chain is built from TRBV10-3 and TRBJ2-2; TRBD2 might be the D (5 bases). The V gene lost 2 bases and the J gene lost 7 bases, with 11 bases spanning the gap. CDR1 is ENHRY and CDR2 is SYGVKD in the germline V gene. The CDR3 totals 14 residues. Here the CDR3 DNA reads TGTGCCATCAGTGAGCGACACGGGGACGGGGAGCTGTTTTTT. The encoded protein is CAISERHGDGELFF.

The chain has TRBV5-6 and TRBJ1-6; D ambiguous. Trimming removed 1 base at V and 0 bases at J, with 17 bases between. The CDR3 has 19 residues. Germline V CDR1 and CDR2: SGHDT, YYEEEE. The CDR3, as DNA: TGTGCCAGCAGCTTGAGAGGGCAGGCGCCGAGCTCCTATAATTCACCCCTCCACTTT. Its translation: CASSLRGQAPSSYNSPLHF.

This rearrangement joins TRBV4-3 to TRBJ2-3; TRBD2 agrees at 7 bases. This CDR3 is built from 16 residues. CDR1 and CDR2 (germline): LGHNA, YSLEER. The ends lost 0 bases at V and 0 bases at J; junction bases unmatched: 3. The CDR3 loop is CASSQDYSGSTDTQYF. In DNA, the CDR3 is TGCGCCAGCAGCCAAGATTATAGCGGGAGCACAGATACGCAGTATTTT.

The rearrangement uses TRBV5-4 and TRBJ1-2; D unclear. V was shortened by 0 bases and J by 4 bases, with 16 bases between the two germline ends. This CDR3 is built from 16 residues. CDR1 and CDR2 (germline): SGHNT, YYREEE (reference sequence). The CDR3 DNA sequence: TGTGCCAGCAGCTTGGTGCCTGTAGCCGGATTCTATGGCTACACCTTC. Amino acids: CASSLVPVAGFYGYTF.

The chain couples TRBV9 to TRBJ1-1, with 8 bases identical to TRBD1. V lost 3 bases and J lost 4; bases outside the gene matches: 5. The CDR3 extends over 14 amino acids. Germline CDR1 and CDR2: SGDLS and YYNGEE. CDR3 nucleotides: TGTGCCAGCAGCGCGGAACAGGGGGGCACTGAAGCTTTCTTT. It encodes CASSAEQGGTEAFF.

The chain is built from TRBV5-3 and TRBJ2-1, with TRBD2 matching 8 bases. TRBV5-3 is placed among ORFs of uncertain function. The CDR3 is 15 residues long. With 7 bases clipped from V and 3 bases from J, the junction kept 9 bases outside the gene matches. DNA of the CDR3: TGTGCCAGACTCCCGACTAGCGATCACTACAATGAGCAGTTCTTC. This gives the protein CARLPTSDHYNEQFF.

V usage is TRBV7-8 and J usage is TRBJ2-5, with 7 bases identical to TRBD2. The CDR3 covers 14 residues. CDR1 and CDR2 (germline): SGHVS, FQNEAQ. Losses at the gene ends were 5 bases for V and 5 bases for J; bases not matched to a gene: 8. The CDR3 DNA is TGTGCCAGCAGCCGCCCCGGGGGGAGGGAGACCCAGTACTTC. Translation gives CASSRPGGRETQYF.

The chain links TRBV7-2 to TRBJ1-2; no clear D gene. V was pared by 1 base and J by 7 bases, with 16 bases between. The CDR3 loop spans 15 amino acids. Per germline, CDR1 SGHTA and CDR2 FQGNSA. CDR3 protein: CASSLGVAGTRGYTF. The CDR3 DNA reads TGTGCCAGCAGCTTAGGGGTTGCGGGCACTCGTGGCTACACCTTC.

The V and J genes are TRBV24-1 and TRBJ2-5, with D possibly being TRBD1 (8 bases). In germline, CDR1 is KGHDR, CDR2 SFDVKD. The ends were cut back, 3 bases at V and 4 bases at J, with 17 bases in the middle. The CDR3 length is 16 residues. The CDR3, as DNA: TGTGCCACCAGTGATGGTGGACAGGGAGGGGGAGAGACCCAGTACTTC. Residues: CATSDGGQGGGETQYF.